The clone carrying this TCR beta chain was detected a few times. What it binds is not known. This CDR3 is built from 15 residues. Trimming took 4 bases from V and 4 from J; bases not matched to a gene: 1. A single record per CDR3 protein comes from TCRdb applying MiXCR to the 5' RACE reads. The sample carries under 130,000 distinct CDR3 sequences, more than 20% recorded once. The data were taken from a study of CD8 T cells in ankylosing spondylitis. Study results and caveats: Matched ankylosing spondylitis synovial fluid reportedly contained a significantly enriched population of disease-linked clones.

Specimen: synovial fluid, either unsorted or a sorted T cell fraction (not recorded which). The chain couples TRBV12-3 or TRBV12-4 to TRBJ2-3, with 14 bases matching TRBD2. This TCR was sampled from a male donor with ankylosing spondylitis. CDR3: CASSSGLAGADTQYF. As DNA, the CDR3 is TGTGCCAGCAGTTCGGGACTAGCGGGAGCAGATACGCAGTATTTT.